The 17 T cell receptor beta chains below were found in one sample sequenced in a study of T cells in Graves' hyperthyroidism and ophthalmopathy. Amplification yielded TCR beta CDR3 regions, with RNA transcripts as the source. First-round RT-PCR with HTBI primers amplified the TCR CDR3 region. TCRdb re-called the multiplex PCR reads with MiXCR, one entry per CDR3 protein. Of over 700,000 distinct CDR3 sequences listed, around 19% are singletons. Sequenced input: blood. Every receptor here comes from a woman aged 45-59 years with Graves' hyperthyroidism that later progressed to Graves' ophthalmopathy.

In this sample, this clonotype turned up many times. The chain couples TRBV6-5 to TRBJ1-1, with TRBD1 as a possible D gene (5 bases). V was trimmed by 2 bases and J by 5 bases, leaving 12 bases between them. The CDR3 length is 14 residues. Germline V lookup: CDR1 MNHEY, CDR2 SVGAGI. The CDR3 loop reads CASSYVGRVTEAFF. DNA for the CDR3: TGTGCCAGCAGTTACGTGGGCAGGGTGACTGAAGCTTTCTTT.

This clonotype was picked up a small number of times. The junction and the germline gene differ at one end; a read error may be behind it. The V call is TRBV7-2, the J call TRBJ1-6; no firm D call. The germline V gene encodes CDR1 SGHTA and CDR2 FQGNSA. This CDR3 contains 16 residues. CDR3 DNA: TGTGCCAGCAACTTACACGGTGACCTTGGGAATTCACCCCTCCACTTT. Protein product: CASNLHGDLGNSPLHF.

V and J are TRBV5-1 and TRBJ1-3; unclear D gene. With 4 bases removed from V and 4 bases from J, the gap between germline ends came to 9 bases. This CDR3 region has 13 residues. Germline loops: CDR1 SGHRS, CDR2 YFSETQ. DNA of the CDR3: TGCGCCAGCAGCGTTGATTGGGGAAACACCATATATTTT. Its protein product is CASSVDWGNTIYF.

This clonotype has ten or more counts. The chain is built from TRBV11-2 and TRBJ2-7, with a possible D match to TRBD1 (5 bases). This CDR3 region has 11 residues. CDR1 is SGHAT and CDR2 is FQNNGV in the germline V gene. Trimming removed 4 bases from V and 7 bases from J, with 8 bases in between. CDR3 residues: CASSWNREQYF. CDR3 nucleotide sequence: TGTGCCAGCAGCTGGAACAGGGAGCAGTACTTC.

CDR3 DNA: TGTGCCAGCAGTACCCCGACTAGGGAGTACGAGCAGTACTTC. Its protein product is CASSTPTREYEQYF. This chain uses TRBV6-1 with TRBJ2-7; TRBD2 might be the D (6 bases). The CDR3 runs 14 residues. Deletions cut 5 bases from V and 4 bases from J, with 15 bases between. The germline CDR1 and CDR2 sequences are MNHNS and SASEGT.

This clonotype was recorded at least ten times. The chain is built from TRBV12-3 or TRBV12-4 and TRBJ1-2; D is possibly TRBD1 (5 bases). The V end was cut by 4 bases, the J end by 7 bases, with 13 bases between. CDR3 length: 13 amino acids. The CDR3 sequence is CASSSQVLGGYTF. DNA for the CDR3: TGTGCCAGCAGTTCACAGGTTTTGGGTGGCTACACCTTC.

This chain connects TRBV6-1 to TRBJ2-5, with TRBD2 identical over 9 bases. The CDR3 runs to 15 residues. V shed 4 bases, J shed 5 bases, and the junction held 8 bases outside the gene matches. Germline V gene data show CDR1 as MNHNS and CDR2 as SASEGT. This CDR3 reads CASSGLAGGRETQYF. CDR3 nucleotide sequence: TGTGCCAGCAGTGGGCTTGCGGGGGGGCGGGAGACCCAGTACTTC.

A remark on this clonotype: A clone one base away is much larger, so this may be a read error. V gene TRBV6-9 combines with J gene TRBJ1-2, with TRBD1 matching 7 bases. CDR3 size: 16 residues. V gave up 3 bases and J gave up 4 bases; unmatched junction bases: 11. Per germline, CDR1 MNHGY and CDR2 SVAAGI. CDR3 loop: CASSYPIRDSGYGYTF. The CDR3 DNA reads as TGTGCCAGCAGTTACCCTATCCGGGACAGCGGCTATGGCTACACCTTC.

At least ten counts were recorded for this clonotype. The V gene is TRBV10-3, the J gene TRBJ2-5, with 12 bases lining up with TRBD2. The CDR3 sequence is 14 residues long. Germline values: CDR1 ENHRY, CDR2 SYGVKD. V shed 5 bases and J 2 bases; nucleotides not matched to a gene: 0. Here the CDR3 reads CAISLAGGQETQYF. Here the CDR3 DNA reads TGTGCCATCAGTCTAGCGGGGGGGCAAGAGACCCAGTACTTC.

This clonotype was found a few times. The V gene is TRBV12-5, the J gene TRBJ2-5; D ambiguous. V was pared by 3 bases and J by 4 bases, with 6 bases between. Germline V lookup: CDR1 LGHNT, CDR2 FRNRAP. CDR3 size: 12 residues. The CDR3 region is CASGLFGETQYF. CDR3 DNA sequence: TGTGCTAGTGGTTTATTTGGAGAGACCCAGTACTTC.

This clonotype was found many times. This chain links TRBV20-1 with TRBJ2-2, with 9 nucleotides matching TRBD2. CDR3 length: 18 residues. Germline V gene data show CDR1 as DFQATT and CDR2 as SNEGSKA (reference sequence). J gave up 1 base and V 0 bases, and 9 bases lay outside the gene matches. For the CDR3, the DNA is TGCAGTGCTAGAGATCCTCGAGCGGGGGGCCGGAACACCGGGGAGCTGTTTTTT. Its protein product is CSARDPRAGGRNTGELFF.

This chain joins TRBV7-3 and TRBJ2-3, with 11 bases that match TRBD2. The CDR3 contains 15 residues. V lost 5 bases, J lost 5 bases, and 6 bases stayed unmatched. CDR1 is SGHTA, CDR2 FQGTGA, per germline. Here the CDR3 DNA reads TGTGCCAGCAGCGGTAGCGGGGGGGCCGTAGATACGCAGTATTTT. Translated, it gives CASSGSGGAVDTQYF.

The chain is built from TRBV10-3 and TRBJ2-1, with 14 positions matching TRBD2. The CDR3 length is 15 residues. After removal of 10 bases from V and 8 bases from J, the junction contained 10 bases not matched to a gene. The germline V gene encodes CDR1 ENHRY and CDR2 SYGVKD. CDR3 in DNA: TGTGCCACCCTCGGACTAGCGGGGGGCGGGGATGAGCAGTTCTTC. It translates to CATLGLAGGGDEQFF.

The rearrangement links TRBV29-1 to TRBJ2-2, with D hard to call. This CDR3 has 16 residues. V lost 2 bases, J lost 4 bases, and 17 bases lay in between. Germline V gives CDR1 SQVTM, CDR2 ANQGSEA. CDR3 sequence: CSVERPPYGSTGELFF. The CDR3, as DNA: TGCAGCGTTGAAAGACCCCCGTACGGTAGCACCGGGGAGCTGTTTTTT.

There are many counts of this clonotype. The chain is built from TRBV30 and TRBJ1-1; D uncertain. This CDR3 region has 11 residues. Trimming pared 1 base from V and 10 bases from J, leaving 10 bases between. Germline lookup yields CDR1 GTSNPN and CDR2 SVGIG (reference sequence). The CDR3 here is CAWSAGVGAFF. CDR3 nucleotides: TGTGCCTGGAGTGCCGGGGTAGGAGCTTTCTTT.

This clonotype came up many times. CDR3 sequence reads: CASSRTGGWADTEAFF. The DNA of the CDR3 is TGTGCCAGCAGTCGTACAGGGGGCTGGGCGGACACTGAAGCTTTCTTT. The chain recombines TRBV12-3 or TRBV12-4 with TRBJ1-1; 9 nucleotides align to TRBD1. J lost 3 bases, V lost 5 bases, and 10 bases had no gene match. This CDR3 spans 16 amino acids.

In this sample, this clonotype turned up a few times. J is TRBJ1-1 and V is TRBV10-1, with D possibly being TRBD1 (5 bases). V was trimmed by 2 bases and J by 9 bases, leaving 16 bases between them. Germline values: CDR1 WNHNN, CDR2 SYGVQD (reference sequence). The CDR3 consists of 14 residues. CDR3 amino acids: CASSEAFKGAKAFF. The DNA for the CDR3 is TGCGCCAGCAGTGAGGCGTTTAAAGGGGCTAAAGCTTTCTTT.